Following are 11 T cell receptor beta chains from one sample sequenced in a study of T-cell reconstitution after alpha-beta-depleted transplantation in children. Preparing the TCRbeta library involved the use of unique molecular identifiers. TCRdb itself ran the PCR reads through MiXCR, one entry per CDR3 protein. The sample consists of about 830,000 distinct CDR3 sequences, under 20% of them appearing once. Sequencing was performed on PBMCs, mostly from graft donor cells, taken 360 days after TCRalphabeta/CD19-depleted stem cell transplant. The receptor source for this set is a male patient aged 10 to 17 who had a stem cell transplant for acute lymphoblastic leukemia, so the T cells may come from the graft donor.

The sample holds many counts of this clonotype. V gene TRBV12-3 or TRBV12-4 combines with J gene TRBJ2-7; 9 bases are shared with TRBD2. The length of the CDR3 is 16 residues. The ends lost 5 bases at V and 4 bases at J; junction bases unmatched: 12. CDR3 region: CASSPSGGRARYEQYF. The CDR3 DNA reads TGTGCCAGCAGTCCCAGCGGCGGGAGGGCCAGGTACGAGCAGTACTTC.

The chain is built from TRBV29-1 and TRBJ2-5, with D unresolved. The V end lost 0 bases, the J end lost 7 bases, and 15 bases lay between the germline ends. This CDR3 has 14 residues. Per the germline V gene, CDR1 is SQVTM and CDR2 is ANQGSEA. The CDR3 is CSVEEIGKPMTQYF. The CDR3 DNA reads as TGCAGCGTTGAAGAAATTGGGAAACCAATGACCCAGTACTTC. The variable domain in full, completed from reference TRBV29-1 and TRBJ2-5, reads SAVISQKPSRDICQRGTSLTIQCQVDSQVTMMFWYRQQPGQSLTLIATANQGSEATYESGFVIDKFPISRPNLTFSTLTVSNMSPEDSSIYLCSVEEIGKPMTQYFGPGTRLLVL.

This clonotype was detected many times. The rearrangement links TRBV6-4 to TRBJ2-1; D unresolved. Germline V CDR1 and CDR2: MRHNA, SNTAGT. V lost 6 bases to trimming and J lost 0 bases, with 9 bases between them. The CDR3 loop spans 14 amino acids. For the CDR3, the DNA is TGTGCCAGCAGCAACTTGGGCTCCTACAATGAGCAGTTCTTC. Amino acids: CASSNLGSYNEQFF.

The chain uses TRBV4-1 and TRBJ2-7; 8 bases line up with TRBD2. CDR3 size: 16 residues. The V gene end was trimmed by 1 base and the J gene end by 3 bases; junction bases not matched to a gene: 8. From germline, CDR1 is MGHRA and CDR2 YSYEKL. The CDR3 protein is CASSQGPGTSVYEQYF. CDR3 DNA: TGCGCCAGCAGCCAAGGGCCCGGGACTAGTGTCTACGAGCAGTACTTC.

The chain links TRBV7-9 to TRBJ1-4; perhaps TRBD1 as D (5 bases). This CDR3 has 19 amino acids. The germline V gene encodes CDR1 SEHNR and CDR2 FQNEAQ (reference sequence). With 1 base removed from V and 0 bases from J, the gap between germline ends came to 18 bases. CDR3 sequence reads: CASSLENRLLKSTNEKLFF. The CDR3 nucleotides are TGTGCCAGCAGCTTAGAGAACAGGTTGTTAAAATCAACTAATGAAAAACTGTTTTTT.

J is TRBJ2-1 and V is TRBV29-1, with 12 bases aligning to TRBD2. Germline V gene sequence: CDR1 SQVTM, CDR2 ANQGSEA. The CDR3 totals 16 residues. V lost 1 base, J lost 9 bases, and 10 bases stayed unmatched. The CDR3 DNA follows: TGCAGCGTTGAAGTCTGGCTAGCGGGAGGGCCAACTGAGCAGTTCTTC. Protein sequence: CSVEVWLAGGPTEQFF.

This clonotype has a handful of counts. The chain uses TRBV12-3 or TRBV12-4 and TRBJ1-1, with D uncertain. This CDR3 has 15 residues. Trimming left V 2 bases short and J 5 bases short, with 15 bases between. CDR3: CASSLQGRQITEAFF. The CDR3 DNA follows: TGTGCCAGCAGTTTACAAGGGAGACAAATTACTGAAGCTTTCTTT.

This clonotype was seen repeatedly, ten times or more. The DNA of the CDR3 is TGCGCCAGCAGCTGGGCAAGAGCGAACAACAATGAGCAGTTCTTC. The encoded protein is CASSWARANNNEQFF. This rearrangement joins TRBV5-1 to TRBJ2-1; no reliable D call. Per germline, CDR1 SGHRS and CDR2 YFSETQ. Trimming took off 3 bases at V and 5 bases at J, with 15 bases between the two ends. The length of the CDR3 is 15 residues.

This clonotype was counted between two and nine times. This CDR3 is CAISEQGDGNIQYF. Here the CDR3 DNA reads TGTGCCATCAGTGAGCAAGGGGATGGCAACATTCAGTACTTC. J is TRBJ2-4 and V is TRBV10-3; D is possibly TRBD1 (5 bases). CDR1 ENHRY and CDR2 SYGVKD come from the germline V gene. Trimming stripped 2 bases from V and 7 bases from J, with 12 bases between. This CDR3 has 14 residues.

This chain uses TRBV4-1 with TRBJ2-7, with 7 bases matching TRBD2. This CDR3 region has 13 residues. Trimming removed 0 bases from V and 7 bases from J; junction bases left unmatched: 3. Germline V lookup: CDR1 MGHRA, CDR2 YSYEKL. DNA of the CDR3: TGCGCCAGCAGCCAAGATCGGGAGGAGGAGCAGTACTTC. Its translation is CASSQDREEEQYF.

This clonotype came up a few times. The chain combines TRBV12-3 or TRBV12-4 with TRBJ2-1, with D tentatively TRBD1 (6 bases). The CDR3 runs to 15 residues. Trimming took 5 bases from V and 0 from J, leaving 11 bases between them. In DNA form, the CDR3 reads TGTGCCAGCAGTATCACAGGGAGCTCCTACAATGAGCAGTTCTTC. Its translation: CASSITGSSYNEQFF.